What follows describes a single T cell receptor beta chain. Donors had localized lung adenocarcinoma, a non-small cell lung cancer. Trimming left V 8 bases short and J 0 bases short, with 7 bases between. CDR3 length: 13 amino acids. Germline lookup yields CDR1 MNHNS and CDR2 SASEGT. Via MiXCR, TCRdb re-called the PCR reads, giving one row per CDR3 protein. The table shows approximately 16,000 distinct CDR3 sequences, with roughly three fifths occurring only once. The sample comes from a study of CD4 and CD8 cells across lung adenocarcinoma regions. Specimen: CD8+ T cells from the center of a lung tumor. This TCR was sampled from a female donor with lung adenocarcinoma. The CD4 and CD8 labels of this study may be unreliable. V is TRBV6-1 and J is TRBJ2-2, with D perhaps matching TRBD1 (5 bases). This CDR3 reads CASRQSNTGELFF. The CDR3 DNA reads TGTGCCAGCCGACAGTCGAACACCGGGGAGCTGTTTTTT.